This T cell receptor (beta chain) was profiled in a study of CD8 T cells in ankylosing spondylitis. Study results and limitations: Reportedly, disease-linked clones are significantly enriched in ankylosing spondylitis patients' matched synovial fluid. What seemed typical of ankylosing spondylitis blood was a TCR beta motif built from 7 or 8 highly homologous variants. Earlier reports found some motif variants in synovial fluid and blood in reactive arthritis.

Remarks on this clonotype: Antigen unknown.

Making the TCR beta libraries involved quantitative 5'-RACE with molecular barcodes. TCRdb called the 5' RACE reads again in MiXCR, with one record for every CDR3 protein. This sample has 750,000 to 850,000 distinct CDR3 sequences; around 11% occur once, and the top ten carry under 0.6%. The ends lost 3 bases at V and 2 bases at J; junction bases unmatched: 10. This CDR3 is built from 18 residues. Germline V gene sequence: CDR1 DFQATT, CDR2 SNEGSKA (reference sequence). The sample taken for sequencing was blood, either unsorted or a sorted T cell fraction (not recorded which). The TCR originated in a male donor with ankylosing spondylitis. V usage is TRBV20-1 and J usage is TRBJ2-2, with 12 bases aligning to TRBD1. CDR3 residues: CSASLTPGQGANTGELFF. CDR3 bases: TGCAGTGCTAGTCTAACACCGGGACAGGGGGCAAACACCGGGGAGCTGTTTTTT.